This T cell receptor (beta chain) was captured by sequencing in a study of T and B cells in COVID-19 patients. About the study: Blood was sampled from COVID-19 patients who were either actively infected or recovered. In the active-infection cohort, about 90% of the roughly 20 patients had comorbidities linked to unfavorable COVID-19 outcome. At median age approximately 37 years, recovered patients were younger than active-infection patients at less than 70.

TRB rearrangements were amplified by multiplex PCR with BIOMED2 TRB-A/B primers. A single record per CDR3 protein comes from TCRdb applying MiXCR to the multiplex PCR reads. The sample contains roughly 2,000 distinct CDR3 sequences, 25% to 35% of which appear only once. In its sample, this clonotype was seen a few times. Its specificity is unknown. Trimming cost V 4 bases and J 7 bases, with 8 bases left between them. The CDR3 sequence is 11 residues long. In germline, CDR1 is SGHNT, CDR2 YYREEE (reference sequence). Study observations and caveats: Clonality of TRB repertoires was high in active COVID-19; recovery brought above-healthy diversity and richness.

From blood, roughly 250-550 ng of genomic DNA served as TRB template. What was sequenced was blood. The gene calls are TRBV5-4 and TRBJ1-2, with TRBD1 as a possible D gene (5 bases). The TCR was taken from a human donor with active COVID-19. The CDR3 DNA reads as TGTGCCAGCAGCCTAACAGGTGGCTACACCTTC. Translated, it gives CASSLTGGYTF.